This is a list of T cell receptor beta chains from one sample in a study of cytomegalovirus exposure and HLA in healthy donors. TCRdb's copy holds only in-frame clones and misses some; the assay was immunoSEQ multiplex PCR. The profile covers 150,000 to 170,000 clones, with 86% appearing a single time and approximately 2% taken by the ten largest. Sequenced input: PBMCs. Source of these receptors: a human donor in good health. Both conserved end residues are part of each CDR3. D genes are given only for firm matches. Not all rows give a size; the values are once, few, many and, for expanded clones, a class.

v_call	j_call	clone_size	d_call	cdr3_nt	cdr3_aa
TRBV7-6	TRBJ2-5	NA	NA	TGTGCCAGCAGCTTAAGGGGCAGCCAAGAGACCCAGTACTTC	CASSLRGSQETQYF
TRBV4-1	TRBJ1-2	NA	NA	TGCGCCAGCAGCCCCACAACAGGGTATGGCTACACCTTC	CASSPTTGYGYTF
TRBV5-1	TRBJ1-2	NA	TRBD1	TGCGCCAGCAGCTTGGAGGGGGCACGGGCTAACTATGGCTACACCTTC	CASSLEGARANYGYTF
TRBV5-1	TRBJ2-7	NA	TRBD2	TGCGCCAGCAGCATACTAGCGGGAGCCCCCTACGAGCAGTACTTC	CASSILAGAPYEQYF
TRBV2	TRBJ2-7	NA	NA	TGTGCCAGCAGTGAATATTACGAGCAGTACTTC	CASSEYYEQYF
TRBV11-3	TRBJ2-7	NA	NA	TGTGCCAGCAGCTTAAGCGGATCCTACGAGCAGTACTTC	CASSLSGSYEQYF
TRBV5-6	TRBJ1-2	NA	NA	TGTGCCAGCAGCTTGTGGGTTAAGGGGATAGGATATGGCTACACCTTC	CASSLWVKGIGYGYTF
TRBV18	TRBJ2-5	NA	TRBD1	TGTGCCAGCTCACCAATTGGGACAGGGCAAGAGACCCAGTACTTC	CASSPIGTGQETQYF
TRBV4-2	TRBJ2-7	once	TRBD2	TGTGCCAGCAGCCAAGGAATAGCGGGAGGGCTCCCTTACGAGCAGTACTTC	CASSQGIAGGLPYEQYF
TRBV19	TRBJ1-2	NA	TRBD1	TGTGCCAGTAGTATCCTGGGACAGGGTCAGGATCGGAACTATGGCTACACCTTC	CASSILGQGQDRNYGYTF
TRBV19	TRBJ2-5	once	NA	TGTGCCAGTAGTATAGTGCCCAGGTCAGAAGAGACCCAGTACTTC	CASSIVPRSEETQYF
TRBV6-6	TRBJ2-1	NA	NA	TGTGCCAGCAGTTACTCTAGGGCAGGGGACAATGAGCAGTTCTTC	CASSYSRAGDNEQFF
TRBV7-2	TRBJ1-1	NA	NA	TGTGCCAGCAGCTTCCAACCGTCCGGGTATAACACTGAAGCTTTCTTT	CASSFQPSGYNTEAFF
TRBV5-1	TRBJ1-1	few	NA	TGCGCCAGCAGCTTGGAGTTATCCAGGGAAGCTTTCTTT	CASSLELSREAFF
TRBV10-3	TRBJ1-2	NA	NA	TGTGCCATCAGTGAGTTATCCGACAGGTCCTATGGCTACACCTTC	CAISELSDRSYGYTF
TRBV28	TRBJ2-3	NA	NA	TGTGCCAGCAGTTATAAGGTTGGAGTAAGCACAGATACGCAGTATTTT	CASSYKVGVSTDTQYF
TRBV7-9	TRBJ1-5	NA	TRBD1	TGTGCCAGCAGCTTATATATGGGACAGGGAGGTCAGCCCCAGCATTTT	CASSLYMGQGGQPQHF
TRBV7-2	TRBJ2-3	NA	NA	TGTGCCAGCAGCTTAGACAGTTCTCAAGATACGCAGTATTTT	CASSLDSSQDTQYF
TRBV10-3	TRBJ2-3	few	NA	TGTGCCATCAGTGAGTCGACTAGCACAGATACGCAGTATTTT	CAISESTSTDTQYF
TRBV2	TRBJ1-1	NA	NA	TGTGCCAGCAGGAACCCGGGGACGCGGGACGGCACTGAAGCTTTCTTT	CASRNPGTRDGTEAFF
TRBV28	TRBJ2-3	NA	TRBD1	TGTGCCAGCAGCCAACACAGACAGGGGCAGTCATTCACAGATACGCAGTATTTT	CASSQHRQGQSFTDTQYF
TRBV11-2	TRBJ2-7	NA	NA	TGTGCCAGCAGAAGCCCCCAGGGATACGAGCAGTACTTC	CASRSPQGYEQYF
TRBV25-1	TRBJ2-2	NA	NA	TGTGCCAGCAGTGAATTGGGGGGCACCGGGGAGCTGTTTTTT	CASSELGGTGELFF
TRBV6-5	TRBJ2-7	NA	TRBD1	TGTGCCAGCAGTTACTCTGGACAGGGAGGCACCTACGAGCAGTACTTC	CASSYSGQGGTYEQYF
TRBV7-9	TRBJ1-5	NA	NA	TGTGCCAGCAGCCCCGGGTTGAGCCAATTCAATCAGCCCCAGCATTTT	CASSPGLSQFNQPQHF
TRBV4-1	TRBJ2-7	NA	TRBD1	TGCGCCAGCAGCCAAACCGGGACAGCTAGCTACGAGCAGTACTTC	CASSQTGTASYEQYF
TRBV9	TRBJ2-2	NA	TRBD1	TGTGCCAGCAGGAGCCGAACAGGGGCCGGGGAGCTGTTTTTT	CASRSRTGAGELFF
TRBV7-9	TRBJ1-1	NA	NA	TGTGCCAGCAACCCCGTGGGGGGGACTGAAGCTTTCTTT	CASNPVGGTEAFF
TRBV7-6	TRBJ2-2	NA	TRBD2	TGTGCCAGCAGCTGGCAAACTAGCGGGGCGAACACCGGGGAGCTGTTTTTT	CASSWQTSGANTGELFF
TRBV18	TRBJ2-1	once	NA	TGTGCCAGCTCACCATTAAGCGGTGAGCAGTTCTTC	CASSPLSGEQFF
TRBV15	TRBJ1-2	NA	NA	TGTGCCACCAGCAGAGAAACAGGGTTCGGTGGCTACACCTTC	CATSRETGFGGYTF
TRBV19	TRBJ1-5	NA	TRBD1	TGTGCCAGTAGTATGAAGGGGGCGATCAATCAGCCCCAGCATTTT	CASSMKGAINQPQHF
TRBV28	TRBJ1-2	few	NA	TGTGCCAGCAGAGCCCCGTCCGGGACTCGAGGCTACACCTTC	CASRAPSGTRGYTF
TRBV5-6	TRBJ2-2	NA	TRBD1	TGTGCCAGCAGCTTGGTACAGGGGGACACCGGGGAGCTGTTTTTT	CASSLVQGDTGELFF
TRBV5-4	TRBJ2-2	NA	TRBD1	TGTGCCAGCAGCTTGGGGGGACAGGGGAGCACCGGGGAGCTGTTTTTT	CASSLGGQGSTGELFF
TRBV2	TRBJ1-5	few	NA	TGTGCCAGCAGAGGGAGGAATCAGCCCCAGCATTTT	CASRGRNQPQHF
TRBV19	TRBJ2-6	NA	NA	TGTGCCAGTAGTATATGGCAGGGAAGTACCGGGGCCAACGTCCTGACTTTC	CASSIWQGSTGANVLTF
TRBV6-1	TRBJ2-7	NA	NA	TGTGCCAGCAGTGGGTCGGGACTCTCTACGAAGCAGTACTTC	CASSGSGLSTKQYF
TRBV28	TRBJ1-4	NA	NA	TGTGCCAGCAGTGTCCCAGGGGAGGGTAAAAAACTGTTTTTT	CASSVPGEGKKLFF
TRBV27	TRBJ1-1	few	TRBD1	TGTGCCAGCAGTGCCGGGACAGGGTATGAGGAAGCTTTCTTT	CASSAGTGYEEAFF
TRBV6-5	TRBJ2-4	NA	NA	TGTGCCAGCAGTTACTCGGCAGGAAAAAACATTCAGTACTTC	CASSYSAGKNIQYF
TRBV5-1	TRBJ1-2	NA	TRBD1	TGCGCCAGCAGCTTGGGAATGGGGACAGGGGACCATGGCTACACCTTC	CASSLGMGTGDHGYTF